What follows describes a single T cell receptor (beta chain). This specimen belongs to a study of cytomegalovirus exposure and HLA in healthy donors. PCR was performed using 60 Vbeta and 13 Jbeta primers. Method: immunoSEQ multiplex PCR; TCRdb's copy keeps in-frame clones and lacks some. The sample consists of roughly 150,000 clones, about 81% of them appearing once. V was cut by 1 base and J by 2 bases, with 14 bases left in between. This CDR3 has 16 amino acids. Germline V CDR1 and CDR2: SGHAT, FQNNGV. The source of this sequence is a girl between 10 and 17 years old in good health and CMV-seropositive. The sample consisted of PBMCs. The chain combines TRBV11-2 with TRBJ2-5; TRBD2 might be the D (6 bases). The CDR3 DNA sequence: TGTGCCAGCAGCTTAGGGATAGCGGACTCACAAGAGACCCAGTACTTC. Translated, it gives CASSLGIADSQETQYF.